The sample holds a few counts of the clone carrying this T cell receptor (beta chain). Repertoires were generated with immunoSEQ multiplex PCR, while TCRdb's copy carries only in-frame clones and drops some. The profile shows about 330,000 clones, 80% to 90% of them singletons. The CDR3 sequence is 16 residues long. The V end was cut by 2 bases, the J end by 4 bases, with 17 bases between. The germline gives CDR1 MDHEN, CDR2 SYDVKM. These data originate in a study of blood T cell repertoires in COVID-19. The overall study: The origin of the acute and convalescent COVID-19 samples was the United States, Italy and Spain.

The sample comprised PBMCs or T cells enriched from blood (not recorded which). This TCR was sampled from a young man who had recovered from COVID-19. The rearrangement joins TRBV28 to TRBJ1-2; tentative D call: TRBD1 (5 bases). The DNA of the CDR3 is TGTGCCAGCAGTTTAGGGGCAGGGCCCATGGGCTATGGCTACACCTTC. This codes for CASSLGAGPMGYGYTF.